What follows are 27 T cell receptor beta chains derived from one specimen sequenced in a study of blood T cell repertoires in COVID-19. Here immunoSEQ multiplex PCR was the method, and the copy in TCRdb shows in-frame clones only, minus some. The data show 150,000 or so clones, around four fifths seen once. The specimen was peripheral blood. These receptors originate from a man between 40 and 49 years old who had recovered from COVID-19.

This clone was counted a single time. The rearrangement links TRBV11-3 to TRBJ1-6; D may be TRBD1 (5 bases). CDR3 length: 15 amino acids. CDR1 and CDR2 from the germline V gene are SGHNT and YENEEA. Trimming stripped 1 base from V and 6 bases from J, with 10 bases between. The CDR3, as DNA: TGTGCCAGCAGCTTAGGGAGGGGCAGTAATTCACCCCTCCACTTT. This translates into CASSLGRGSNSPLHF.

The table lists this clone with a few counts. The chain links TRBV29-1 to TRBJ1-4; 10 bases align to TRBD1. Per the germline V gene, CDR1 is SQVTM and CDR2 is ANQGSEA. J was trimmed by 5 bases and V by 7 bases; bases with no gene match: 4. The CDR3 spans 13 residues. Here the CDR3 reads CSAGTGANEKLFF. CDR3 bases: TGCAGCGCAGGGACAGGGGCGAATGAAAAACTGTTTTTT.

The CDR3 DNA is TGTGCCAGGACCAGGGCGAATTGTACTGAAGCTTTCTTT. Its translation: CARTRANCTEAFF. The chain joins TRBV19 to TRBJ1-1; D may be TRBD1 (5 bases). The CDR3 consists of 13 residues. Germline V lookup: CDR1 LNHDA, CDR2 SQIVND (reference sequence). Trimming took 9 bases from V and 5 from J, leaving 16 bases between them.

The chain employs TRBV9 and TRBJ2-5; no clear D gene. V shed 3 bases and J shed 5 bases, with 11 bases lying between them. The CDR3 loop spans 13 amino acids. Germline V CDR1 and CDR2: SGDLS, YYNGEE. In nucleotides, the CDR3 is TGTGCCAGCAGCGATGCGGTGGGTGAGACCCAGTACTTC. Residues: CASSDAVGETQYF.

V is TRBV5-4 and J is TRBJ2-3; TRBD1 aligns across 8 bases. The V gene end was trimmed by 4 bases and the J gene end by 2 bases; junction bases not matched to a gene: 9. The CDR3 loop spans 16 amino acids. CDR1 SGHNT and CDR2 YYREEE come from the germline V gene (reference sequence). The CDR3 loop is CASSGGQEENTDTQYF. CDR3 nucleotide sequence: TGTGCCAGCAGCGGGGGACAGGAAGAGAACACAGATACGCAGTATTTT.

The rearrangement links TRBV7-8 to TRBJ2-3; no definite D call. Germline V gene data show CDR1 as SGHVS and CDR2 as FQNEAQ. This CDR3 spans 12 amino acids. With 5 bases removed from V and 2 bases from J, the gap between germline ends came to 5 bases. CDR3 residues: CASSQYTDTQYF. The CDR3 DNA follows: TGTGCCAGCAGCCAATACACAGATACGCAGTATTTT.

This chain connects TRBV7-2 to TRBJ2-7; D may be TRBD1 (5 bases). The CDR3 runs 14 residues. Trimming took 1 base from V and 3 from J, leaving 10 bases between them. Germline V gene lookup returns CDR1 SGHTA and CDR2 FQGNSA. CDR3 sequence (DNA): TGTGCCAGCAGCTTAGGTCGCAGGGACTACGAGCAGTACTTC. The encoded protein is CASSLGRRDYEQYF.

The chain links TRBV19 to TRBJ2-5, with TRBD2 as a possible D gene (7 bases). Germline loops: CDR1 LNHDA, CDR2 SQIVND (reference sequence). Deletions cut 6 bases from V and 5 bases from J, with 19 bases between. The CDR3 runs 15 residues. The CDR3 protein is CASRPRGGPTETQYF. The CDR3 nucleotides are TGTGCCAGTAGGCCCAGGGGAGGGCCGACGGAGACCCAGTACTTC.

The chain joins TRBV21-1 to TRBJ2-2; the table's D call, TRBD2, has no DNA check behind it. TRBV21-1 is tagged as a pseudogene. This CDR3 region has 19 residues. The CDR3 loop reads CASSKGRAEAGGNTGELFF. For the CDR3, the DNA is TGTGCCAGCAGCAAAGGAAGAGCAGAAGCGGGGGGGAACACCGGGGAGCTGTTTTTT.

The chain links TRBV4-1 to TRBJ1-3; D unresolved. Germline V gene lookup returns CDR1 MGHRA and CDR2 YSYEKL. This CDR3 has 14 amino acids. V shed 1 base and J shed 8 bases, with 12 bases lying between them. The CDR3 DNA is TGCGCCAGCAGCCAAGTGCGTGGTTTTGACACCATATATTTT. Amino acids: CASSQVRGFDTIYF.

This chain connects TRBV5-1 to TRBJ2-2; perhaps TRBD2 as D (6 bases). V dropped 4 bases and J dropped 4 bases, with 11 bases sitting between them. CDR3 length: 14 residues. Germline V gene lookup returns CDR1 SGHRS and CDR2 YFSETQ. In DNA, the CDR3 is TGCGCCAGCAGCCCGGGAGCAGCCACCGGGGAGCTGTTTTTT. Protein product: CASSPGAATGELFF.

This clone was seen a single time. The gene calls are TRBV18 and TRBJ2-2; 9 positions agree with TRBD2. The trim removed 3 bases at V and 1 base at J, leaving 3 bases unmatched. The V gene's germline CDR1 is KGHSH and CDR2 LQKENI. This CDR3 comprises 16 residues. The DNA of the CDR3 is TGTGCCAGCTCACCTGAACTAGCGGGGAACACCGGGGAGCTGTTTTTT. It specifies CASSPELAGNTGELFF.

This clone was detected only a few times. The chain recombines TRBV28 with TRBJ2-5, with D possibly TRBD2 on 6 matching bases. Trimming cost V 4 bases and J 2 bases, with 11 bases left between them. The CDR3 runs to 14 residues. CDR1 and CDR2 (germline): MDHEN, SYDVKM. The DNA of the CDR3 is TGTGCCAGCAGTTGGGTAGGGACTCAAGAGACCCAGTACTTC. Residues: CASSWVGTQETQYF.

The V and J genes are TRBV5-4 and TRBJ2-7; 8 nucleotides match TRBD1. CDR1 is SGHNT and CDR2 is YYREEE in the germline V gene (reference sequence). The CDR3 loop spans 14 amino acids. Losses at the gene ends were 5 bases for V and 5 bases for J; bases not matched to a gene: 9. The CDR3 loop is CASRPGQGAHEQYF. The CDR3 DNA reads TGTGCCAGCAGACCCGGACAGGGAGCCCACGAGCAGTACTTC.

This clone was seen just once. The chain couples TRBV4-2 to TRBJ2-3; TRBD1 is a possible D gene (6 bases). CDR3 length: 17 residues. Germline V gene data show CDR1 as LGHNA and CDR2 as YNFKEQ. Trimming shortened V by 0 bases and J by 2 bases, and 15 bases separated the two germline ends. The CDR3 DNA follows: TGTGCCAGCAGCCAAGACTGGAGGCAGGGGAACACAGATACGCAGTATTTT. Residues: CASSQDWRQGNTDTQYF.

This chain uses TRBV30 with TRBJ1-1; TRBD1 matches at 9 bases. Germline lookup yields CDR1 GTSNPN and CDR2 SVGIG (reference sequence). CDR3 length: 13 amino acids. The V segment lost 3 bases and the J segment 5 bases; nucleotides outside the gene matches: 4. The CDR3 DNA sequence: TGTGCCTGGAGGAGGACAGGGGAAACTGAAGCTTTCTTT. It is translated as CAWRRTGETEAFF.

The rearrangement links TRBV2 to TRBJ1-2, with TRBD1 matching over 9 bases. The J segment lost 8 bases and the V segment lost 3 bases, leaving 7 bases of the junction unmatched. Per germline, CDR1 SNHLY and CDR2 FYNNEI. The CDR3 is made up of 14 amino acids. The CDR3 region is CASSDGQGIRGYTF. The CDR3 DNA follows: TGTGCCAGCAGTGACGGACAGGGGATCCGGGGCTACACCTTC.

This clone was seen a handful of times. The rearrangement joins TRBV18 to TRBJ1-3, with D unclear. Per the germline V gene, CDR1 is KGHSH and CDR2 is LQKENI. The V and J ends lost 2 bases and 2 bases respectively, with 13 bases between them. The CDR3 extends over 16 amino acids. The CDR3, as DNA: TGTGCCAGCTCACCAATGGAGGGCCAGACTGGAAACACCATATATTTT. It translates to CASSPMEGQTGNTIYF. Full variable domain (missing parts from reference TRBV18 and TRBJ1-3): NAGVMQNPRHLVRRRGQEARLRCSPMKGHSHVYWYRQLPEEGLKFMVYLQKENIIDESGMPKERFSAEFPKEGPSILRIQQVVRGDSAAYFCASSPMEGQTGNTIYFGEGSWLTVV.

The chain employs TRBV9 and TRBJ2-3, with TRBD2 matching 9 bases. CDR3 size: 16 residues. Germline-derived CDR1 and CDR2 are SGDLS and YYNGEE. V trimming: 4 bases; J trimming: 4 bases; junction bases outside the gene matches: 10. CDR3 region: CASSFEAGGAADTQYF. The CDR3 nucleotides read TGTGCCAGCAGCTTCGAGGCGGGGGGGGCCGCAGATACGCAGTATTTT.

Comments on this clone: Other DNA sequences of this sample code for an identical CDR3. Here the CDR3 reads CASSEVGSGYTF. In DNA form, the CDR3 reads TGTGCCAGCAGTGAGGTGGGCTCTGGCTACACCTTC. The chain employs TRBV6-1 and TRBJ1-2; D gene ambiguous. Trimming stripped 3 bases from V and 7 bases from J, with 9 bases between. The CDR3 runs to 12 residues. From germline, CDR1 is MNHNS and CDR2 SASEGT.

The chain links TRBV27 to TRBJ2-3; TRBD2 might be the D (7 bases). Germline V lookup: CDR1 MNHEY, CDR2 SMNVEV (reference sequence). The CDR3 length is 14 residues. Trimming took 2 bases from V and 3 from J, leaving 9 bases between them. The CDR3 sequence is CASSLRGGTDTQYF. DNA of the CDR3: TGTGCCAGCAGTTTAAGGGGGGGGACAGATACGCAGTATTTT.

The rearrangement joins TRBV28 to TRBJ1-5, with D perhaps TRBD1 (6 bases). Per the germline V gene, CDR1 is MDHEN and CDR2 is SYDVKM. V dropped 3 bases and J dropped 0 bases, with 9 bases sitting between them. The CDR3 extends over 15 amino acids. CDR3 DNA sequence: TGTGCCAGCAGTTTTCCAGGGGCTAGCAATCAGCCCCAGCATTTT. It translates to CASSFPGASNQPQHF.

In this sample, this clone turned up once. The gene calls are TRBV9 and TRBJ1-4; D is undetermined. Germline loops: CDR1 SGDLS, CDR2 YYNGEE. Trimming took off 0 bases at V and 8 bases at J, with 14 bases between the two ends. This CDR3 is built from 15 residues. CDR3 coding DNA: TGTGCCAGCAGCGTAGGTCTGGCGCCGGGGGAAAAACTGTTTTTT. It translates to CASSVGLAPGEKLFF.

The chain links TRBV7-2 to TRBJ2-1; 8 bases align to TRBD2. Germline lookup yields CDR1 SGHTA and CDR2 FQGNSA. J lost 4 bases, V lost 8 bases, and 7 bases had no gene match. The CDR3 sequence is 14 residues long. The CDR3 spells CASRPGLEYNEQFF. DNA for the CDR3: TGTGCCAGCCGTCCGGGACTAGAGTACAATGAGCAGTTCTTC. Combining the CDR3 with reference TRBV7-2 and TRBJ2-1 gives the whole variable domain GAGVSQSPSNKVTEKGKDVELRCDPISGHTALYWYRQSLGQGLEFLIYFQGNSAPDKSGLPSDRFSAERTGGSVSTLTIQRTQQEDSAVYLCASRPGLEYNEQFFGPGTRLTVL.

The chain joins TRBV6-2 or TRBV6-3 to TRBJ2-1; 15 positions agree with TRBD2. Per germline, CDR1 MNHEY and CDR2 SVGEGT. After removal of 4 bases from V and 7 bases from J, the junction contained 2 bases not matched to a gene. CDR3 length: 15 residues. The CDR3 DNA reads as TGTGCCAGCAGTTGGACTAGCGGGGGGGCTAATGAGCAGTTCTTC. Protein product: CASSWTSGGANEQFF.

The chain combines TRBV5-5 with TRBJ2-3, with 9 bases identical to TRBD1. The CDR3 runs to 15 residues. Germline CDR1 reads SGHKS; CDR2 reads YYEKEE (reference sequence). Unmatched junction bases numbered 6, after V lost 4 bases and J lost 3 bases. CDR3 amino acids: CASSRGDRATDTQYF. DNA for the CDR3: TGTGCCAGCAGCCGAGGGGACAGGGCGACAGATACGCAGTATTTT. Variable domain in full (rest from reference TRBV5-5 and TRBJ2-3): DAGVTQSPTHLIKTRGQQVTLRCSPISGHKSVSWYQQVLGQGPQFIFQYYEKEERGRGNFPDRFSARQFPNYSSELNVNALLLGDSALYLCASSRGDRATDTQYFGPGTRLTVL.

The chain has TRBV4-1 and TRBJ1-5; D call uncertain. The CDR3 runs 13 residues. In germline, CDR1 is MGHRA, CDR2 YSYEKL. V shed 1 base and J shed 7 bases, with 8 bases lying between them. The CDR3 protein is CASSQVSGQPQHF. The CDR3 DNA reads TGCGCCAGCAGCCAAGTTTCGGGACAGCCCCAGCATTTT.